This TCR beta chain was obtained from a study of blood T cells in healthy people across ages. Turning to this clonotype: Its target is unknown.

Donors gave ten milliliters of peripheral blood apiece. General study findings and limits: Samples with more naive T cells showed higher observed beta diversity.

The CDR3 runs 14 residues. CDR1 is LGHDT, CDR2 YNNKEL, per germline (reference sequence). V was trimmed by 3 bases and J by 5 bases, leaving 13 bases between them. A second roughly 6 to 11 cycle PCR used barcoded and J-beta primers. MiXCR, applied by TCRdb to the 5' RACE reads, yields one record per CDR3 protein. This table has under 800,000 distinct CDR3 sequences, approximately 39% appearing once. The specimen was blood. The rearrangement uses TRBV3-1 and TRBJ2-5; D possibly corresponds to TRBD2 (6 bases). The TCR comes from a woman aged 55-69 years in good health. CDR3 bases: TGTGCCAGCAGCCATGGCCTAGCGAGGGAGACCCAGTACTTC. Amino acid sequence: CASSHGLARETQYF.